A selection of T cell receptor beta chains follows, all from one sample in a study of graft-versus-host responses after intestinal transplantation. The antigens for these receptors are not known. Assay used: immunoSEQ multiplex PCR; TCRdb lists only in-frame clones, some missing. The sample lists about 130,000 clones; over 90% were seen once. The sample consisted of unstimulated CD4+ T cells sorted from spleen or lymph node cells, taken before intestinal transplant. The receptor set was obtained from a human donor who received an intestinal transplant. CDR3s include the opening cysteine and the closing phenylalanine or tryptophan. A D gene is named only where the DNA matches it firmly. Expanded clones get a size class; other rows say once, few or many, or leave the size out.

d_call j_call v_call clone_size cdr3_nt cdr3_aa
NA TRBJ1-1 TRBV4-2 NA TGTGCCAGCAGCCAAGACTGGCAGACTATCACTGAAGCTTTCTTT CASSQDWQTITEAFF
NA TRBJ1-2 TRBV28 NA TGTGCCAGCAGTCCAGACAGCTATGGCTACACCTTC CASSPDSYGYTF
TRBD1 TRBJ2-7 TRBV5-1 NA TGCGCCAGCAGCCTGAACCGGGACAGCTTCTCCTACGAGCAGTACTTC CASSLNRDSFSYEQYF
NA TRBJ2-7 TRBV6-5 NA TGTGCCAGCAGTTACACCCGGACAGCTACGTCCGAGCAGTACTTC CASSYTRTATSEQYF
TRBD1 TRBJ1-1 TRBV28 NA TGTGCCAGCAGGGGACAGGGAAGAACTGAAGCTTTCTTT CASRGQGRTEAFF
TRBD2 TRBJ2-7 TRBV10-3 NA TGTGCCATCAGTGGGGGGGGCTCCTACGAGCAGTACTTC CAISGGGSYEQYF
TRBD1 TRBJ1-4 TRBV11-2 NA TGTGCCAGCAGCTTAGTAAGGGGGCGGAGTAATGAAAAACTGTTTTTT CASSLVRGRSNEKLFF
NA TRBJ1-2 TRBV10-3 NA TGTGCCATCAGTGAGTCGAACTTCACCGGGTTTGGCTACACCTTC CAISESNFTGFGYTF
NA TRBJ2-6 TRBV28 NA TGTGCCAGCAGCCTCCTATGGGGGGCGGATTTATCTGGGGCCAACGTCCTGACTTTC CASSLLWGADLSGANVLTF
NA TRBJ1-3 TRBV11-2 NA TGTGCCAGCAGCTTAGGATGGTCTGGAAACACCATATATTTT CASSLGWSGNTIYF
TRBD1 TRBJ2-7 TRBV28 NA TGTGCCAGCAGGACGGACAGGGGGCGCTCCTACGAGCAGTACTTC CASRTDRGRSYEQYF
NA TRBJ2-2 TRBV29-1 NA TGCAGCGTTGAGGTAGCGGCGAACACCGGGGAGCTGTTTTTT CSVEVAANTGELFF
TRBD2 TRBJ2-2 TRBV6-6 NA TGTGCCAGCAGGCCTAGCGGGAGGTCCACCGGGGAGCTGTTTTTT CASRPSGRSTGELFF
NA TRBJ2-3 TRBV6-1 NA TGTGCCAGCAGCCCGACAGGACCTGGCACAGATACGCAGTATTTT CASSPTGPGTDTQYF
NA TRBJ2-7 TRBV27 NA TGTGCCAGCAGTTCAAGGCCAGGGCGAAGGCAGTACTTC CASSSRPGRRQYF
NA TRBJ2-1 TRBV7-2 once TGTGCCAGCAGCTTATACACAGCTTACAATGAGCAGTTCTTC CASSLYTAYNEQFF
NA TRBJ1-6 TRBV19 NA TGTGCCAGTAGTTTTGGTCAGGCCCGAAAGAATTCACCCCTCCACTTT CASSFGQARKNSPLHF
NA TRBJ1-3 TRBV6-5 NA TGTGCCAGCAGTTCGCCCATGAGGCCTGGAAACACCATATATTTT CASSSPMRPGNTIYF
NA TRBJ2-7 TRBV11-2 few TGTGCCAGCAGCGGGGTCTTAAGCGAGCAGTACTTC CASSGVLSEQYF
NA TRBJ1-2 TRBV28 NA TGTGCCAGCGGCCGGGACGAGTATGGCTACACCTTC CASGRDEYGYTF
TRBD1 TRBJ1-1 TRBV19 NA TGTGCCAGTAGTGTAAGGACAGGGAGCTTCTATGAAGCTTTCTTT CASSVRTGSFYEAFF
NA TRBJ2-5 TRBV19 NA TGTGCCAGTAGTATAGGCGTCCAAGAGACCCAGTACTTC CASSIGVQETQYF
TRBD1 TRBJ2-3 TRBV5-1 NA TGCGCCAGCAGCCCGGTTGCAGGGGGCAATACAGATACGCAGTATTTT CASSPVAGGNTDTQYF
NA TRBJ1-2 TRBV6-5 NA TGTGCCAGCTCGAGGACCGCCTCAAACTATGGCTACACCTTC CASSRTASNYGYTF
NA TRBJ2-3 TRBV4-1 NA TGCGCCAGCAGCCAAGATCGGGGCGCAGATACGCAGTATTTT CASSQDRGADTQYF
NA TRBJ1-1 TRBV7-9 NA TGTGCCAGCATCATGGTGGGTGGCACTGAAGCTTTCTTT CASIMVGGTEAFF
NA TRBJ1-4 TRBV7-2 NA TGTGCCAGCAGCTTAGGATCCCTAACTAATGAAAAACTGTTTTTT CASSLGSLTNEKLFF
NA TRBJ2-7 TRBV5-4 NA TGTGCCAGCAGCTTCCCGGGACAAAACTACGAGCAGTACTTC CASSFPGQNYEQYF
TRBD2 TRBJ2-2 TRBV28 NA TGTGCCAGCAGCCCCTCCCCGCTTAGCGGGCTCGGGGAGCTGTTTTTT CASSPSPLSGLGELFF